This T cell receptor beta chain was retrieved from a study of blood T cell repertoires in COVID-19. Produced via immunoSEQ multiplex PCR; TCRdb's table is partial and in-frame only. The table lists 110,000 or so clones, 65% to 80% of them singletons. V was shortened by 2 bases and J by 7 bases, with 12 bases between the two germline ends. The CDR3 loop spans 13 amino acids. Germline V gene sequence: CDR1 SGHTA, CDR2 FQGNSA. The sequence was obtained from a man between 65 and 85 years old with acute or convalescent COVID-19. Sequencing was performed on peripheral blood. The rearrangement uses TRBV7-2 and TRBJ2-7, with D possibly being TRBD2 (5 bases). The CDR3, as DNA: TGTGCCAGCAGCTTAAGCCCGGGGTTTGAGCAGTACTTC. Protein product: CASSLSPGFEQYF.